A selection of T cell receptor beta chains follows, all from one sample in a study of CD8 T cells in Susac syndrome. TCRdb reprocessed the immunoSEQ multiplex PCR reads with MiXCR, giving one entry per CDR3 protein. The repertoire holds approximately 200,000 distinct CDR3 sequences, with around 93% as singletons. The specimen sequenced was CD4+ T cells from PBMCs. The receptors stem from a human donor with multiple sclerosis. Each CDR3 is given with its conserved first and last residue. The D gene is left open where the match is weak. Not every row has a clone size; where given, it reads once, few, many or a size class.

clone size	V gene	J gene	D gene	CDR3 DNA	CDR3 protein
-	TRBV7-2	TRBJ2-1	TRBD1	TGTGCCAGCAGCACAAACCGGGACAGACAGTTCTTC	CASSTNRDRQFF
-	TRBV5-1	TRBJ2-6	-	TGCGCCAGCAGCTTGGACGCCGGCGGGGCCAACGTCCTGACTTTC	CASSLDAGGANVLTF
once	TRBV3-1	TRBJ1-6	TRBD1	TGTGCCAGCAGCCCCTTGGACAGGGAAAATTCACCCCTCCACTTT	CASSPLDRENSPLHF
-	TRBV3-1	TRBJ1-5	-	TGTGCCAGCAGCCAAGATCTCGGCGGAGATCAGCCCCAGCATTTT	CASSQDLGGDQPQHF
-	TRBV3-1	TRBJ1-6	-	TGTGCCAGCAGCCAAGATACTCTTAATTCACCCCTCCACTTT	CASSQDTLNSPLHF
few	TRBV6-1	TRBJ2-7	-	TGTGCCAGCAGTGAACGGGTCTCCTACGAGCAGTACTTC	CASSERVSYEQYF
-	TRBV24-1	TRBJ2-2	-	TGTGCCACTCAGGGGACCGGGGAGCTGTTTTTT	CATQGTGELFF
-	TRBV3-1	TRBJ2-1	-	TGTGCCAGCAGCCAGCTCGGCGGAGAGCAGTTCTTC	CASSQLGGEQFF
-	TRBV12-3/TRBV12-4	TRBJ2-1	-	TGTGCCAGCAGTTTGGCAGGCGGATACAATGAGCAGTTCTTC	CASSLAGGYNEQFF
-	TRBV20-1	TRBJ2-3	-	TGCAGTGCCGAGACGGCCGGCTCAGATACGCAGTATTTT	CSAETAGSDTQYF
-	TRBV27	TRBJ2-7	-	TGTGCCAGCAGTCTCCAACGGGACACCTCCTACGAGCAGTACTTC	CASSLQRDTSYEQYF
-	TRBV25-1	TRBJ2-5	-	TGTGCCAGCAGTGAGGCCCCGCAGTGGCAGTACTTC	CASSEAPQWQYF
once	TRBV3-1	TRBJ2-7	-	TGTGCCAGCAGCCAAATAGGTGAGCAGTACTTC	CASSQIGEQYF
-	TRBV30	TRBJ2-3	TRBD2	TGTGCCTGGAGTGTACCGGGGGGGCCAGATACGCAGTATTTT	CAWSVPGGPDTQYF
-	TRBV12-3/TRBV12-4	TRBJ1-2	-	TGTGCCAGCAGTCTCGAGGGAGGCTACACCTTC	CASSLEGGYTF
-	TRBV6-1	TRBJ1-1	-	TGTGCCAGCAGATCAACAGGGACGGATCTTAGGGACACTGAAGCTTTCTTT	CASRSTGTDLRDTEAFF
-	TRBV7-3	TRBJ2-2	-	TGTGCCAGCAGCTCAGGGACCTTTCCCGGGGAGCTGTTTTTT	CASSSGTFPGELFF
-	TRBV15	TRBJ1-4	-	TGTGCCACCAGCAGGTCTGCAACTAATGAAAAACTGTTTTTT	CATSRSATNEKLFF
-	TRBV29-1	TRBJ2-3	-	TGCAGCGTTGACCCCAACACAGATACGCAGTATTTT	CSVDPNTDTQYF
-	TRBV30	TRBJ1-2	-	TGTGCCTGGTCGCCGGGCATGGGGGATGGCTACACCTTC	CAWSPGMGDGYTF
-	TRBV7-9	TRBJ2-1	-	TGTGCCAGCAGCTTCGGACCTTTTCCGGGGCAGTTCTTC	CASSFGPFPGQFF
-	TRBV7-9	TRBJ2-3	TRBD2	TGTGCCAGCAAGGGAGCGGGGTCAGAAGATACGCAGTATTTT	CASKGAGSEDTQYF
-	TRBV18	TRBJ1-2	-	TGTGCCAGCTCACCACAGGGGTACTATGGCTACACCTTC	CASSPQGYYGYTF
-	TRBV20-1	TRBJ2-1	TRBD1	TGCAGTGGGACAGGGAAGTACAATGAGCAGTTCTTC	CSGTGKYNEQFF
-	TRBV29-1	TRBJ1-5	TRBD1	TGCAGCGTTGAACTCGGACAGGGTGATCAGCCCCAGCATTTT	CSVELGQGDQPQHF
-	TRBV5-6	TRBJ1-6	-	TGTGCCAGCAGCTTGGGGCCTTCACCCCTCCACTTT	CASSLGPSPLHF
-	TRBV27	TRBJ1-6	-	TGTGCCAGCAGTTTCGGGGGGGCGAGAATTTCACCCCTCCACTTT	CASSFGGARISPLHF
-	TRBV20-1	TRBJ2-5	TRBD1	TGCAGTGCTTTACACAGGGGCCACCGGACCCAGTACTTC	CSALHRGHRTQYF
-	TRBV6-5	TRBJ2-1	-	TGTGCCAGCGGCCAGGACCGGGACACGCGTGCTGAGCAGTTCTTC	CASGQDRDTRAEQFF
-	TRBV2	TRBJ1-1	-	TGTGCCAGCAGTGACTATCGGTGGAACACTGAAGCTTTCTTT	CASSDYRWNTEAFF
-	TRBV2	TRBJ1-4	TRBD1	TGTGCCAGCAGGGGGACAGATCAACTGTTTTTT	CASRGTDQLFF
-	TRBV6-5	TRBJ1-3	-	TGTGCCAGCAGTTGGACGAGCTCTGGAAACACCATATATTTT	CASSWTSSGNTIYF
once	TRBV20-1	TRBJ1-1	-	TGCAGTGCTAGAGTCTTGAACACTGAAGCTTTCTTT	CSARVLNTEAFF
-	TRBV20-1	TRBJ2-5	TRBD2	TGCAGTGCTCTCCCTGGGACTAGCGGGGGGCCCCTGTACTTC	CSALPGTSGGPLYF
-	TRBV5-4	TRBJ2-3	-	TGTGCCAGCAGCTCCGGGACGAAGGATACGCAGTATTTT	CASSSGTKDTQYF
-	TRBV15	TRBJ2-5	-	TGTGCCACCAGCAGGACTAGTACCCAAGAGACCCAGTACTTC	CATSRTSTQETQYF
-	TRBV7-9	TRBJ1-1	-	TGTGCCAGCAGCTTTGGGGCCGGCGGAACCGAAGCTTTCTTT	CASSFGAGGTEAFF
-	TRBV18	TRBJ1-6	-	TGTGCCAGCTCACCACTCGGAGATTCACCCCTCCACTTT	CASSPLGDSPLHF
few	TRBV30	TRBJ2-3	-	TGTGCCTGGAGTTCTCCACCCCGAGATACGCAGTATTTT	CAWSSPPRDTQYF
-	TRBV3-1	TRBJ2-5	-	TGTGCCAGCAGCCAAGCCTCCAGGGGCGCGACGGAGACCCAGTACTTC	CASSQASRGATETQYF
-	TRBV29-1	TRBJ1-2	-	TGCAGCGTTGGAGGGACTGGCTACACCTTC	CSVGGTGYTF
-	TRBV13	TRBJ2-5	-	TGTGCCAGCAGCCGTCTACTGGATCCGGTGACCCAGTACTTC	CASSRLLDPVTQYF
-	TRBV9	TRBJ1-2	-	TGTGCCAGCACCGAGGGTTTGAAAGGCTACACCTTC	CASTEGLKGYTF
once	TRBV20-1	TRBJ1-2	-	TGCAGTGCTAGTTTTAACTATGGCTACACCTTC	CSASFNYGYTF
-	TRBV12-3/TRBV12-4	TRBJ2-1	TRBD2	TGTGCCAGCAGTTTGGCGGGGGAGAGCTCCTACAATGAGCAGTTCTTC	CASSLAGESSYNEQFF
-	TRBV20-1	TRBJ1-5	TRBD1	TGCAGTGCTACCGTCAGGCAGGGGGGTCAGCCCCAGCATTTT	CSATVRQGGQPQHF
-	TRBV6-1	TRBJ2-3	-	TGTGCCAGCAGTAATGGATACACAGATACGCAGTATTTT	CASSNGYTDTQYF
once	TRBV15	TRBJ1-2	-	TGTGCCACCAGCAGAGATTTGCCGTATGGCTACACCTTC	CATSRDLPYGYTF
-	TRBV29-1	TRBJ2-3	-	TGCAGCGTTGAAGGTAGCGCTGACACAGATACGCAGTATTTT	CSVEGSADTDTQYF
-	TRBV20-1	TRBJ2-1	TRBD2	TGCAGTGTATGGGGTAGCGGGGTCCCCAATGAGCAGTTCTTC	CSVWGSGVPNEQFF
-	TRBV12-3/TRBV12-4	TRBJ1-1	-	TGTGCCAGCAGGAGATTGACAGCGAACACTGAAGCTTTCTTT	CASRRLTANTEAFF
-	TRBV27	TRBJ2-7	TRBD2	TGTGCCAGCAGTTTAAGAGTACAGTCGGGAGGGATCTACGAGCAGTACTTC	CASSLRVQSGGIYEQYF
-	TRBV20-1	TRBJ1-1	-	TGCAGTGTAGGGTACGACACTGAAGCTTTCTTT	CSVGYDTEAFF